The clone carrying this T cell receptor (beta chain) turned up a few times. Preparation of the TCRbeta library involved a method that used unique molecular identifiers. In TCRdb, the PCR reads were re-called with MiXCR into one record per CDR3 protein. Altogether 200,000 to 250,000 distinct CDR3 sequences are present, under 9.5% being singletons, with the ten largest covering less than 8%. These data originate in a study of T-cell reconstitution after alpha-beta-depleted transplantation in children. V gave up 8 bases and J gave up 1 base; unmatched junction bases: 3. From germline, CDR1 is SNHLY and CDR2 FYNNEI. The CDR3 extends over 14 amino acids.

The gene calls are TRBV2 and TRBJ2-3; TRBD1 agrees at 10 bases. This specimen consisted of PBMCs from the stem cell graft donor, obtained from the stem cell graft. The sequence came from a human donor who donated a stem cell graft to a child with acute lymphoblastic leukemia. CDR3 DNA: TGTGCCAGCTCAGGACAGGGGGGCACAGATACGCAGTATTTT. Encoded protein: CASSGQGGTDTQYF.